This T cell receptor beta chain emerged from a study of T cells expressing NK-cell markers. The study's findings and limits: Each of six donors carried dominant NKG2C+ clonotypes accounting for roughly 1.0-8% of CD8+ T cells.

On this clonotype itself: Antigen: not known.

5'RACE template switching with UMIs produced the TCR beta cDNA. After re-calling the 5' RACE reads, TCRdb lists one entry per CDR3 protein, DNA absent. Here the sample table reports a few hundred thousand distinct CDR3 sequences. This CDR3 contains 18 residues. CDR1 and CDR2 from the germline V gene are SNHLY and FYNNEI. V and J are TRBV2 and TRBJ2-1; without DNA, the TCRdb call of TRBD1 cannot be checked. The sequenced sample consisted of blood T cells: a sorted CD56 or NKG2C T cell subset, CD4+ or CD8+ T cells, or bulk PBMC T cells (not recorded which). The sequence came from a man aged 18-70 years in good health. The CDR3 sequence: CASLRDRAVIGSYNEQFF.